The following is a T cell receptor (beta chain) sequence with its context. This clonotype was observed a handful of times. The target of this receptor is not known. Base-call qualities are not available, and no considerably larger clone is one nucleotide away. This specimen belongs to a study of T cells after yellow fever vaccination (dated by TCRdb to between 2017 and 2020). For the study in its entirety: The SMART-Seq v4 Ultra Low Input RNA kit was used to prepare libraries from fractions with low cell numbers. To track T-cell clones before and after primary and booster YFV17D yellow fever vaccination, bulk TCR alpha and beta repertoires were sequenced longitudinally. Two healthy male donors, one aged 18 to 30 and one aged 30 to 40 years, made up the cohort. Blood samples were taken at several timepoints before and after primary and secondary immunization, and bulk PBMC replicates and cell subsets were isolated.

V is shortened by 9 bases, J by 0 bases, and the region joining them spans 15 bases. The CDR3 starts with the cysteine, ends with the phenylalanine, and has 15 residues. The retained sequence is limited to the CDR3, 45 bases, with the frame set at the first base. The germline V gene encodes CDR1 MGHDK and CDR2 SYGVNS. Summary of the overall study and its limitations: Compared with the primary T-cell response, the secondary T-cell response was faster but weaker, reaching its peak on day 5 rather than on day 15. After the booster, most clones that had expanded after primary vaccination were detected again (around 97% of CD4 and about 88% of CD8), suggesting broad maintenance of memory. FACS-sorted repertoires could contain abundant contaminating clonotypes from the bulk population, so computational filtering was required. Only a couple of donors were included in the study, so the extent to which the findings can be generalized is limited. A small fraction of clonotypes appeared in both the CD4 and CD8 compartments, likely as a result of convergent recombination.

TCRdb shows the sequencer as Illumina NovaSeq 6000. TCR cDNA was made using 5'RACE template switching, a step that added a universal primer site and unique molecular identifiers. Priming for cDNA synthesis came from both the TCR alpha and TCR beta constant segments. Library amplification involved two PCR steps, and the second step added sample barcodes and sequencing adapters. Sequencing of the libraries was done on either Illumina HiSeq 2500 (2x100 bp) or NovaSeq (2x150 bp). As for the original processing: MIGEC was used to demultiplex reads and collapse the reads into UMI consensus sequences, and MiXCR was used for V(D)J alignment. Vaccine-responding clonotypes were defined with edgeR using replicate PBMC samples, requiring FDR below 0.01 and a log2 fold change above 5 up to day 15. Each bulk clonotype was labeled CD4 or CD8 based on which sequenced repertoire, CD4 or CD8, contained the clonotype at higher abundance. TCRdb reanalyzed the raw reads on its own, using fastp at Q25 for trimming and MiXCR for clone calling, and kept in-frame beta chains. Identical CDR3 protein sequences are pooled into one entry, listed with their most common genes and DNA. Here the V and J calls rest on TCRdb's processing, not on the authors' analysis. A total of some 200,000 distinct CDR3 sequences appear in this sample, less than 3.5% of them only once. The leading ten clones occupy about 3.3% of the sample.

The sample's treatment or condition label is to be understood as: live attenuated yellow fever vaccine strain. A standard Ficoll-Paque protocol was used to isolate PBMCs from peripheral blood. Dynabeads CD4 and CD8 positive selection kits were used to isolate the CD4 and CD8 T-cell fractions. TriZol was used to extract RNA from bulk PBMCs, from CD4 and CD8 fractions, and from dextramer-positive and dextramer-negative fractions. This receptor was taken from a man younger than 35 who received the YFV17D yellow fever vaccine. The chain joins TRBV25-1 to TRBJ2-4; 6 matching bases give a weak D call of TRBD1. The sequencing used CD4+ T cells sorted from PBMCs, collected 10 days after the yellow fever booster vaccination. Read as DNA, the sequence is TGTGCCAGTCTGGACAGCAAAGGAGCCAAAAACATTCAGTACTTC. The translation is CASLDSKGAKNIQYF.